This is a list of T cell receptor beta chains from one sample in a study of early T cells in non-severe SARS-CoV-2 infection. Using its own MiXCR run on the 5' RACE reads, TCRdb lists one record per CDR3 protein. Of roughly 46,000 distinct CDR3 sequences listed, around 7% are singletons. Sequencing was carried out using whole blood. All receptors come from an adult who was a healthcare worker with PCR-confirmed SARS-CoV-2 infection or an uninfected control (not recorded which). Each CDR3 is given without its conserved first and last residue. The order of the fields is J gene, V gene, CDR3 protein.

j_call: TRBJ1-1
v_call: TRBV3-1
cdr3_aa: ASKRENTEAF

j_call: TRBJ2-5
v_call: TRBV7-9
cdr3_aa: ASSPLGGQLVQETQY

j_call: TRBJ2-7
v_call: TRBV5-4
cdr3_aa: ASSLRDLDEQY

j_call: TRBJ1-1
v_call: TRBV12-3/TRBV12-4
cdr3_aa: ASRTEGQNTEAF

j_call: TRBJ1-5
v_call: TRBV20-1
cdr3_aa: SASQEGLNQPQH

j_call: TRBJ1-1
v_call: TRBV5-4
cdr3_aa: ASSGIVERVDTEAF

j_call: TRBJ1-6
v_call: TRBV6-5
cdr3_aa: ASSYSRTGYSPLH

j_call: TRBJ1-6
v_call: TRBV6-6
cdr3_aa: ASSYGTADSPLH

j_call: TRBJ2-7
v_call: TRBV27
cdr3_aa: ASSWAREYEQY

j_call: TRBJ2-2
v_call: TRBV29-1
cdr3_aa: SATPRGSTGELF

j_call: TRBJ1-6
v_call: TRBV4-1
cdr3_aa: ASSQGQASSPLH

j_call: TRBJ2-2
v_call: TRBV12-3/TRBV12-4
cdr3_aa: ALGRPNTGELF

j_call: TRBJ2-2
v_call: TRBV7-6
cdr3_aa: ASSLDSNTGELF

j_call: TRBJ2-7
v_call: TRBV29-1
cdr3_aa: SVPSDVATYEQY

j_call: TRBJ1-6
v_call: TRBV18
cdr3_aa: ASSPGNSPLH

j_call: TRBJ2-3
v_call: TRBV30
cdr3_aa: AWRWTSGSDTQY

j_call: TRBJ1-2
v_call: TRBV3-1
cdr3_aa: ASSQLQGHGYT

j_call: TRBJ1-1
v_call: TRBV11-2
cdr3_aa: ASSLGVSGVGTEAF

j_call: TRBJ1-4
v_call: TRBV5-1
cdr3_aa: ASSLVLQGAFEKLF

j_call: TRBJ1-2
v_call: TRBV2
cdr3_aa: ASSAERGHYGYT

j_call: TRBJ2-2
v_call: TRBV7-9
cdr3_aa: ASSFYRGSGELF

j_call: TRBJ1-5
v_call: TRBV3-1
cdr3_aa: ASSQDGNSNQPQH

j_call: TRBJ2-3
v_call: TRBV2
cdr3_aa: ASRTGQGVATQY

j_call: TRBJ1-5
v_call: TRBV12-3/TRBV12-4
cdr3_aa: ASRSAAREPQH

j_call: TRBJ2-7
v_call: TRBV15
cdr3_aa: ATSRDRAGGPEQY

j_call: TRBJ2-3
v_call: TRBV11-2
cdr3_aa: ASTLGLAGSTDTQY

j_call: TRBJ2-1
v_call: TRBV20-1
cdr3_aa: SARARTSGGEQF

j_call: TRBJ1-2
v_call: TRBV30
cdr3_aa: AWSIGGGYT

j_call: TRBJ2-3
v_call: TRBV18
cdr3_aa: ASSPPGTSTDTQY

j_call: TRBJ2-7
v_call: TRBV6-5
cdr3_aa: ASSYNPGLAGGYEQY

j_call: TRBJ2-3
v_call: TRBV18
cdr3_aa: ASSPLTSTDTQY

j_call: TRBJ1-6
v_call: TRBV21-1
cdr3_aa: ASFCAGTDNSPLH

j_call: TRBJ1-4
v_call: TRBV5-4
cdr3_aa: ASTIDRGNEKLF

j_call: TRBJ2-1
v_call: TRBV24-1
cdr3_aa: ATSDPPQGYEQF

j_call: TRBJ2-7
v_call: TRBV12-3/TRBV12-4
cdr3_aa: ASSTDSGYEQY

j_call: TRBJ2-2
v_call: TRBV20-1
cdr3_aa: SAARLAGGPGELF

j_call: TRBJ2-1
v_call: TRBV12-3/TRBV12-4
cdr3_aa: ASSSAGGPVVNEQF

j_call: TRBJ2-7
v_call: TRBV18
cdr3_aa: ASSPRQNYEQY

j_call: TRBJ1-1
v_call: TRBV20-1
cdr3_aa: SASAGGARSTEAF

j_call: TRBJ1-3
v_call: TRBV29-1
cdr3_aa: SVGHGVSGNTIY

j_call: TRBJ1-5
v_call: TRBV6-2/TRBV6-3
cdr3_aa: ASTPGGAYQPQH

j_call: TRBJ2-3
v_call: TRBV7-9
cdr3_aa: ASSSGTGGTDTQY

j_call: TRBJ2-3
v_call: TRBV24-1
cdr3_aa: ATSDLGSGGRRTDTQY

j_call: TRBJ2-1
v_call: TRBV12-5
cdr3_aa: ASGLNNEQF

j_call: TRBJ2-7
v_call: TRBV19
cdr3_aa: ASRPNAGAGYEQY